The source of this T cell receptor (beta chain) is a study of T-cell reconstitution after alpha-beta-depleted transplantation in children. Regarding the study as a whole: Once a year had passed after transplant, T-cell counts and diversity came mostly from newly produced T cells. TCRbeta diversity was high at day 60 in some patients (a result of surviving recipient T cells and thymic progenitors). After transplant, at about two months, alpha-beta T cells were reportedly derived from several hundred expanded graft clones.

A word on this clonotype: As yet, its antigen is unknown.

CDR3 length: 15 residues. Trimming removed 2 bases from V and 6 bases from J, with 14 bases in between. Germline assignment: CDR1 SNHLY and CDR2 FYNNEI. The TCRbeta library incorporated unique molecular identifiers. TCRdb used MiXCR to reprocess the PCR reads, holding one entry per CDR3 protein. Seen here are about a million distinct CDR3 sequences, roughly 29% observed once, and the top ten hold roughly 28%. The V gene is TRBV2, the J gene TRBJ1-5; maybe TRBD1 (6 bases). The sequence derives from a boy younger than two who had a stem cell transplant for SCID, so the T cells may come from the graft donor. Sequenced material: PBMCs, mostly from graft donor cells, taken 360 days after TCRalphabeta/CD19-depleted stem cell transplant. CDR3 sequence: CASSELEQGPQPQHF. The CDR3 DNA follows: TGTGCCAGCAGTGAACTGGAACAGGGCCCTCAGCCCCAGCATTTT.